This TCR beta chain was sequenced during a study of CD8+CD57+ T cells in acquired aplastic anemia. This clonotype was counted many times. This CDR3 spans 14 amino acids. The V and J ends lost 5 bases and 4 bases respectively, with 13 bases between them. Genomic DNA, the template, was used for profiling of the TCR beta VDJ and CDR3. TCRdb re-called the reads through MiXCR, storing one row per CDR3 protein. The data contain around 200,000 distinct CDR3 sequences, roughly half of them seen just once; the ten biggest clones take up about 15%. The TCR was taken from a human donor in good health, serving as a control. Sequencing input: sorted CD4+, CD8+, or CD8+CD57+ T cells (not recorded which) from PBMCs. The chain joins TRBV12-3 or TRBV12-4 to TRBJ2-3; possibly TRBD2 for D (6 bases). The CDR3 loop is CASSVRRGSDTQYF. Here the CDR3 DNA reads TGTGCCAGCAGTGTCCGGAGGGGATCAGATACGCAGTATTTT.